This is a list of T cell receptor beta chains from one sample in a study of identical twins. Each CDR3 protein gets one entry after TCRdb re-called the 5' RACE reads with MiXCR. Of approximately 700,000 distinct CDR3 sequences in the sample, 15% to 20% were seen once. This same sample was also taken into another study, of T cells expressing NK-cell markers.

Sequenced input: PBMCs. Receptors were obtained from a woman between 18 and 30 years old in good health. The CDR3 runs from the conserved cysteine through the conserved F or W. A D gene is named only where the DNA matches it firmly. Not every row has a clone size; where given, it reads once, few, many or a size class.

CDR3: CASRLAGNTYNEQFF
DNA: TGTGCCAGCAGATTAGCGGGAAATACATACAATGAGCAGTTCTTC
size: -
J: TRBJ2-1
V: TRBV12-3/TRBV12-4
D: TRBD2

CDR3: CATSRGVGYEQYF
DNA: TGTGCCACCTCTCGGGGGGTCGGCTACGAGCAGTACTTC
size: -
J: TRBJ2-7
V: TRBV6-6
D: TRBD2

CDR3: CASSFGQGYEQYF
DNA: TGTGCCAGCAGTTTTGGCCAGGGTTACGAGCAGTACTTC
size: many
J: TRBJ2-7
V: TRBV12-3/TRBV12-4
D: -

CDR3: CASSANRGGTQYF
DNA: TGTGCCAGCAGCGCGAATAGAGGGGGTACGCAGTATTTT
size: -
J: TRBJ2-3
V: TRBV6-1
D: -

CDR3: CASRLSTSGFYEQYF
DNA: TGCGCCAGCAGACTTTCTACTAGCGGCTTCTACGAGCAGTACTTC
size: few
J: TRBJ2-7
V: TRBV5-1
D: TRBD2

CDR3: CASSFTGGDTDTQYF
DNA: TGCGCCAGCAGCTTTACAGGGGGCGACACAGATACGCAGTATTTT
size: few
J: TRBJ2-3
V: TRBV5-1
D: TRBD1

CDR3: CASSQGTPYGYTF
DNA: TGTGCCAGCAGCCAGGGAACCCCCTATGGCTACACCTTC
size: many
J: TRBJ1-2
V: TRBV6-1
D: -

CDR3: CSASMGGREKLFF
DNA: TGCAGTGCTAGTATGGGGGGCCGGGAAAAACTGTTTTTT
size: few
J: TRBJ1-4
V: TRBV20-1
D: -

CDR3: CASSVATGYNEQFF
DNA: TGTGCCAGCAGCGTTGCGACGGGGTACAATGAGCAGTTCTTC
size: few
J: TRBJ2-1
V: TRBV9
D: -

CDR3: CSVRDRVRTDTEAFF
DNA: TGCAGCGTTAGAGACAGGGTCAGGACGGACACTGAAGCTTTCTTT
size: few
J: TRBJ1-1
V: TRBV29-1
D: TRBD1

CDR3: CASTPGRDRTEAFF
DNA: TGTGCCAGTACCCCCGGGCGGGATCGCACTGAAGCTTTCTTT
size: few
J: TRBJ1-1
V: TRBV19
D: -

CDR3: CASSLSGPGQPQHF
DNA: TGCGCCAGCAGCTTATCCGGGCCAGGTCAGCCCCAGCATTTT
size: few
J: TRBJ1-5
V: TRBV5-1
D: -

CDR3: CASDYFRKQQFF
DNA: TGTGCCAGCGACTATTTCCGTAAGCAGCAGTTCTTC
size: -
J: TRBJ2-1
V: TRBV6-5
D: -

CDR3: CASSYRTGRRETQYF
DNA: TGTGCCAGCAGTTATAGGACAGGGAGAAGGGAGACCCAGTACTTC
size: -
J: TRBJ2-5
V: TRBV6-5
D: TRBD1

CDR3: CASSLRQDNEQFF
DNA: TGTGCCAGCAGCTTAAGACAGGACAATGAGCAGTTCTTC
size: once
J: TRBJ2-1
V: TRBV7-3
D: -

CDR3: CSARETTGKGSYNEQFF
DNA: TGCAGTGCTAGAGAGACGACAGGGAAAGGCTCCTACAATGAGCAGTTCTTC
size: few
J: TRBJ2-1
V: TRBV20-1
D: TRBD1

CDR3: CSAGGGKETRRWDTQYF
DNA: TGCAGTGCGGGCGGAGGGAAAGAGACCAGAAGGTGGGATACGCAGTATTTT
size: few
J: TRBJ2-3
V: TRBV20-1
D: -

CDR3: CASSFPAGEVTGELFF
DNA: TGTGCCAGCAGCTTTCCAGCGGGAGAGGTCACCGGGGAGCTGTTTTTT
size: -
J: TRBJ2-2
V: TRBV7-9
D: TRBD2

CDR3: CASTRNRRRAYEQYF
DNA: TGTGCCAGCACTAGAAACAGGAGGAGAGCCTACGAGCAGTACTTC
size: -
J: TRBJ2-7
V: TRBV6-1
D: -

CDR3: CASSNADRVQYGYTF
DNA: TGTGCCAGCAGCAACGCGGACAGGGTACAGTATGGCTACACCTTC
size: few
J: TRBJ1-2
V: TRBV12-3/TRBV12-4
D: TRBD1

CDR3: CSASASLPGNTIYF
DNA: TGCAGTGCTAGCGCCTCCCTCCCTGGAAACACCATATATTTT
size: many
J: TRBJ1-3
V: TRBV20-1
D: -

CDR3: CASSLGPLSTSPLHF
DNA: TGTGCCAGCAGCTTAGGCCCGTTGTCCACTTCACCCCTCCACTTT
size: many
J: TRBJ1-6
V: TRBV7-9
D: -

CDR3: CASSRTTGPPYNEQFF
DNA: TGTGCCAGCAGCCGTACAACAGGGCCCCCCTACAATGAGCAGTTCTTC
size: -
J: TRBJ2-1
V: TRBV3-1
D: -

CDR3: CASSPQGPNTGELFF
DNA: TGTGCCAGCAGCCCGCAGGGACCTAACACCGGGGAGCTGTTTTTT
size: few
J: TRBJ2-2
V: TRBV7-3
D: -

CDR3: CASSPHGGEDNEKLFF
DNA: TGTGCCAGCAGCCCGCACGGGGGGGAGGATAATGAAAAACTGTTTTTT
size: -
J: TRBJ1-4
V: TRBV5-5
D: -

CDR3: CASTPQVGGGTKNIQYF
DNA: TGTGCCAGCACACCTCAGGTCGGGGGTGGAACCAAAAACATTCAGTACTTC
size: few
J: TRBJ2-4
V: TRBV7-2
D: -

CDR3: CASSISRANTEAFF
DNA: TGTGCCAGCAGCATAAGCCGGGCGAACACTGAAGCTTTCTTT
size: -
J: TRBJ1-1
V: TRBV11-2
D: -

CDR3: CASSYSWAGSNTGELFF
DNA: TGTGCCAGCAGTTACTCTTGGGCGGGCTCGAACACCGGGGAGCTGTTTTTT
size: -
J: TRBJ2-2
V: TRBV6-5
D: -

CDR3: CASSFQGTDDQPQHF
DNA: TGTGCCAGCAGCTTCCAAGGGACAGACGATCAGCCCCAGCATTTT
size: few
J: TRBJ1-5
V: TRBV9
D: TRBD1

CDR3: CASSPRAGAGNEQFF
DNA: TGCGCCAGCAGCCCGCGAGCGGGGGCTGGGAATGAGCAGTTCTTC
size: -
J: TRBJ2-1
V: TRBV5-1
D: TRBD2

CDR3: CSARGGRGYNEQFF
DNA: TGCAGTGCTAGAGGTGGGAGGGGATACAATGAGCAGTTCTTC
size: few
J: TRBJ2-1
V: TRBV20-1
D: TRBD2

CDR3: CASSLAVGAARTDTQYF
DNA: TGTGCCAGCAGTTTAGCGGTCGGAGCGGCCCGGACAGATACGCAGTATTTT
size: few
J: TRBJ2-3
V: TRBV12-3/TRBV12-4
D: -

CDR3: CSARVSGGSYNSPLHF
DNA: TGCAGTGCTAGAGTCTCAGGGGGCTCCTATAATTCACCCCTCCACTTT
size: few
J: TRBJ1-6
V: TRBV20-1
D: TRBD1

CDR3: CASGSLSGTTYEQYF
DNA: TGTGCTAGTGGGTCCCTGAGCGGAACTACCTACGAGCAGTACTTC
size: -
J: TRBJ2-7
V: TRBV12-5
D: -

CDR3: CASSPRTGGANTGELFF
DNA: TGTGCCAGCAGTCCACGGACAGGGGGCGCGAACACCGGGGAGCTGTTTTTT
size: few
J: TRBJ2-2
V: TRBV12-3/TRBV12-4
D: TRBD1

CDR3: CASSYRGSTEAFF
DNA: TGTGCCAGCAGTTACAGGGGAAGCACTGAAGCTTTCTTT
size: many
J: TRBJ1-1
V: TRBV6-5
D: -

CDR3: CASNPDREVQPQHF
DNA: TGTGCCAGCAACCCGGACAGGGAGGTCCAGCCCCAGCATTTT
size: -
J: TRBJ1-5
V: TRBV6-2/TRBV6-3
D: TRBD1

CDR3: CSVVGQSDSGANVLTF
DNA: TGCAGCGTTGTTGGGCAATCTGACTCTGGGGCCAACGTCCTGACTTTC
size: -
J: TRBJ2-6
V: TRBV29-1
D: -

CDR3: CASSVLAGGSHEQFF
DNA: TGTGCCAGCAGCGTGCTAGCGGGTGGCTCGCATGAGCAGTTCTTC
size: few
J: TRBJ2-1
V: TRBV14
D: TRBD2

CDR3: CASSFGQIANYGYTF
DNA: TGTGCCAGCAGTTTCGGCCAGATCGCTAACTATGGCTACACCTTC
size: -
J: TRBJ1-2
V: TRBV12-3/TRBV12-4
D: -

CDR3: CASSLGGLAGKETQYF
DNA: TGCGCCAGCAGCTTGGGCGGACTAGCGGGGAAAGAGACCCAGTACTTC
size: few
J: TRBJ2-5
V: TRBV5-1
D: TRBD2

CDR3: CASSRRTNEKLFF
DNA: TGCGCCAGCAGCCGTCGGACTAATGAAAAACTGTTTTTT
size: few
J: TRBJ1-4
V: TRBV4-3
D: -

CDR3: CSAAGQVYQPQHF
DNA: TGCAGTGCAGCGGGACAGGTATATCAGCCCCAGCATTTT
size: few
J: TRBJ1-5
V: TRBV20-1
D: TRBD1

CDR3: CSARTANQPQHF
DNA: TGCAGTGCGAGGACAGCAAATCAGCCCCAGCATTTT
size: few
J: TRBJ1-5
V: TRBV20-1
D: -

CDR3: CASSYGGHNEQFF
DNA: TGTGCCAGCAGTTACGGTGGCCACAATGAGCAGTTCTTC
size: -
J: TRBJ2-1
V: TRBV6-5
D: -

CDR3: CSARTADSYGYTF
DNA: TGCAGTGCAAGGACTGCTGACAGCTATGGCTACACCTTC
size: few
J: TRBJ1-2
V: TRBV20-1
D: -

CDR3: CASSGPGTGGNIQYF
DNA: TGTGCCAGCAGTGGCCCCGGGACAGGGGGGAACATTCAGTACTTC
size: few
J: TRBJ2-4
V: TRBV6-1
D: TRBD1

CDR3: CASSQGEDLSVEGANVLTF
DNA: TGCGCCAGCAGCCAAGGAGAGGACTTGTCAGTTGAAGGGGCCAACGTCCTGACTTTC
size: -
J: TRBJ2-6
V: TRBV4-3
D: -

CDR3: CASSSRTRYEQYF
DNA: TGTGCCAGCAGCTCCCGTACCCGGTACGAGCAGTACTTC
size: few
J: TRBJ2-7
V: TRBV7-2
D: -